This T cell receptor beta chain was recovered during a study of T-cell memory formation after mild COVID-19. This clonotype was observed a handful of times. Its target is unknown. Germline V gene sequence: CDR1 SEHNR, CDR2 FQNEAQ (reference sequence). Trimming at V came to 4 bases and at J to 6 bases, leaving 8 bases not matched to a gene. This CDR3 is built from 16 residues. Whole-study findings and limits: Some clones that responded were present in memory (sampled pre-infection), which suggests cross-reactive memory joined.

Using constant-segment primers, 5'RACE produced TCR alpha and TCR beta cDNA libraries carrying sample barcodes and UMIs. Using its own MiXCR run on the 5' RACE reads, TCRdb lists one record per CDR3 protein. Among roughly 150,000 distinct CDR3 sequences, 14% were seen once, and the ten largest hold 11% to 15%. The V gene is TRBV7-9, the J gene TRBJ2-1; 11 nucleotides align to TRBD2. The sequence derives from an adult woman who had mild COVID-19 (a few samples of this study predate the infection). Cell type and time point are not known. What was sequenced was PBMCs or a T cell subset sorted from them (not recorded which). In nucleotides, the CDR3 is TGTGCCAGCAGCTCCTTTGGTAGCGGGAGGGGCAATGAGCAGTTCTTC. Its protein product is CASSSFGSGRGNEQFF.